Given below is one T cell receptor (beta chain) in context. The antigen is unknown. The unexposed donors gave CD4+ T cells in about 2010-2019, prior to COVID-19. Naive and memory CD4+ T cells came from enriched cryopreserved PBMCs. This sample was taken from a study of CD4 T cells in relation to SARS-CoV-2 and coronaviruses. Study overall: The HLA restriction of the shared crossreactive spike epitopes was mapped.

Overall study results and limits: The assay detects memory recall responses, not culture-primed primary responses.

Naive and memory CD4+ T cell DNA was deep-sequenced without culture. Using immunoSEQ multiplex PCR, the repertoire was profiled, and TCRdb retains in-frame clones only, with some absent. In the table there are 60,000 to 80,000 clones, around 86% of which are singletons. The CDR3 consists of 14 residues. With 2 bases removed from V and 5 bases from J, the gap between germline ends came to 11 bases. From germline, CDR1 is KGHSH and CDR2 LQKENI. This TCR derives from a human donor in good health. The chain carries TRBV18 and TRBJ2-3, with D possibly matching TRBD2 (5 bases). The specimen sequenced was memory CD4+ T cells from PBMCs. The CDR3 DNA reads TGTGCCAGCTCACCAACACTGGCGGGAGATACGCAGTATTTT. This translates into CASSPTLAGDTQYF. Based on the CDR3 plus reference TRBV18 and TRBJ2-3, the full variable domain is NAGVMQNPRHLVRRRGQEARLRCSPMKGHSHVYWYRQLPEEGLKFMVYLQKENIIDESGMPKERFSAEFPKEGPSILRIQQVVRGDSAAYFCASSPTLAGDTQYFGPGTRLTVL.